The clone carrying this TCR beta chain was observed a few times. The target antigen is unknown. TCRdb independently ran MiXCR on the reads; one entry per CDR3 protein. The sample lists about 130,000 distinct CDR3 sequences, more than 20% seen once, with almost 35% in the top ten. The CDR3 spans 16 residues. CDR1 LNHDA and CDR2 SQIVND come from the germline V gene (reference sequence). V shed 1 base and J 1 base; nucleotides not matched to a gene: 5. The data are from a study of T cell repertoires in cytomegalovirus infection. Study as a whole: Matching HLA type, along with CMV infection, was indicated by public TCR beta signatures. Findings and limits, study-wide: Clonotypes of TCR beta that were HLA-C-restricted and CMV-specific dominated the ex vivo response.

The TCR sequence derives from a human donor in good health (CMV status not recorded). Some clones in this sample may be carry-over from other donors' samples. This sequence joins TRBV19 and TRBJ1-2, with TRBD1 matching 8 bases. The sequencing input was PBMCs, sequenced either directly or after in vitro stimulation (not recorded which). In DNA, the CDR3 is TGTGCCAGTAGTATAGGTGGGACAGGAGATAACTATGGCTACACCTTC. This translates into CASSIGGTGDNYGYTF. The full variable domain, its missing parts supplied by reference TRBV19 and TRBJ1-2, is DGGITQSPKYLFRKEGQNVTLSCEQNLNHDAMYWYRQDPGQGLRLIYYSQIVNDFQKGDIAEGYSVSREKKESFPLTVTSAQKNPTAFYLCASSIGGTGDNYGYTFGSGTRLTVV.